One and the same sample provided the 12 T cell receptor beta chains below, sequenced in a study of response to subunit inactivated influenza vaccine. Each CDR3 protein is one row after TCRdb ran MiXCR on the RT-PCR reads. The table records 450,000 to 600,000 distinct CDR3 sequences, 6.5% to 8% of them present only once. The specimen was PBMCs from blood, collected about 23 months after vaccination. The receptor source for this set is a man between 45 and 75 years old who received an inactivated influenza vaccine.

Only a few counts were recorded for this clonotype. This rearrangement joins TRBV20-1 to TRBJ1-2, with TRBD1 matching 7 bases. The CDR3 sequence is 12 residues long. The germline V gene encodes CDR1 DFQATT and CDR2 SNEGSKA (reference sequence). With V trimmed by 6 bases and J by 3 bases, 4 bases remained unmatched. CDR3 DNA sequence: TGCAGTGCGCTACAGGGGTACTATGGCTACACCTTC. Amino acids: CSALQGYYGYTF.

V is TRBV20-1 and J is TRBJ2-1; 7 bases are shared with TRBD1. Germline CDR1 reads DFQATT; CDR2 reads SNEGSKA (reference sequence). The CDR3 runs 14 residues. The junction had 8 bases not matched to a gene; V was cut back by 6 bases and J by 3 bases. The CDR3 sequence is CSARQGVSYNEQFF. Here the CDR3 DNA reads TGCAGTGCAAGACAGGGAGTAAGCTACAATGAGCAGTTCTTC.

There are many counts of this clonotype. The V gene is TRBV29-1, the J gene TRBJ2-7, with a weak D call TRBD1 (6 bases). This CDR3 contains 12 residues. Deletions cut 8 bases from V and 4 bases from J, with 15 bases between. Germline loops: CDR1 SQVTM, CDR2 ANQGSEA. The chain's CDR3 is CSPRTVQYEQYF. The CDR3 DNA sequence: TGCAGCCCCCGGACAGTCCAGTACGAGCAGTACTTC.

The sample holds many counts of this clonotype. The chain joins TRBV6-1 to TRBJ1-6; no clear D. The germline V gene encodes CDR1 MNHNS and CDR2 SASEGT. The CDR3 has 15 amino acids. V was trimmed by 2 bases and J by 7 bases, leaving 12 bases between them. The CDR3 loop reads CASSERGVVNSPLHF. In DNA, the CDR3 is TGTGCCAGCAGTGAACGGGGAGTGGTAAATTCACCCCTCCACTTT.

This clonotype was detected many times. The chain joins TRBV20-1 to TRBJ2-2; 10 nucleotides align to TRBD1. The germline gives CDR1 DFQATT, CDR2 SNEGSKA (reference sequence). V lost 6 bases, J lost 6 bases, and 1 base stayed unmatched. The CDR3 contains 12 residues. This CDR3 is CSAGQGSGELFF. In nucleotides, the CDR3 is TGCAGTGCGGGACAGGGGTCCGGGGAGCTGTTTTTT.

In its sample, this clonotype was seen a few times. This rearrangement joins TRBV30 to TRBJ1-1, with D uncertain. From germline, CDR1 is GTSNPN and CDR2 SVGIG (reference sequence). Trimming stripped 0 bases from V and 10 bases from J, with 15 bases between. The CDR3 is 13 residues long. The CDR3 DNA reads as TGTGCCTGGAGTGTATCACTCCGGGGAAGAGCTTTCTTT. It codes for CAWSVSLRGRAFF.

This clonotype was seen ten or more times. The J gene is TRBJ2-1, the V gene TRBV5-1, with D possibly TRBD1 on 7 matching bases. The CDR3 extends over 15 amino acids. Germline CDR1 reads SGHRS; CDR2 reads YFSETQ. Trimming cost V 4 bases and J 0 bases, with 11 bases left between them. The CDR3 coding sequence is TGCGCCAGCAGCGGCGGGACAGACTCCTACAATGAGCAGTTCTTC. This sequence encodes CASSGGTDSYNEQFF.

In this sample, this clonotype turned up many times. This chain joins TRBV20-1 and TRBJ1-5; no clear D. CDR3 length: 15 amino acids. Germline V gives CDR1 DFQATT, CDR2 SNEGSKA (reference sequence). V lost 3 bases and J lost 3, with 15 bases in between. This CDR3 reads CSASIVSGNNQPQHF. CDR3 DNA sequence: TGCAGTGCTAGTATTGTAAGCGGTAACAATCAGCCCCAGCATTTT.

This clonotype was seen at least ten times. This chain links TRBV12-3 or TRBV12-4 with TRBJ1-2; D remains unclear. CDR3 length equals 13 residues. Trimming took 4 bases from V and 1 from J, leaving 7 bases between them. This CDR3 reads CASSSEINYGYTF. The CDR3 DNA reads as TGTGCCAGCAGTTCTGAGATTAACTATGGCTACACCTTC.

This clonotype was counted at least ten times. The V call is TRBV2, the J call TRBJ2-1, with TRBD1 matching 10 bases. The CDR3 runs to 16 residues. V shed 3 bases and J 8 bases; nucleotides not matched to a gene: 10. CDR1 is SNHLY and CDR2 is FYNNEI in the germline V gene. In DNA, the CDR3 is TGTGCCAGCAGTGAGCCGGGACAGGGGCCCCTCCATGAGCAGTTCTTC. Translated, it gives CASSEPGQGPLHEQFF.

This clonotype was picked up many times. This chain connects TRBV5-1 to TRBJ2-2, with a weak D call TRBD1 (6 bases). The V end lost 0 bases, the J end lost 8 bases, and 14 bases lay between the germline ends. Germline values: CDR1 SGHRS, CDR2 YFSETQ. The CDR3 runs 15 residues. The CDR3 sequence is CASSLAQGTPGELFF. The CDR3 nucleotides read TGCGCCAGCAGCTTGGCGCAAGGGACACCGGGGGAGCTGTTTTTT.

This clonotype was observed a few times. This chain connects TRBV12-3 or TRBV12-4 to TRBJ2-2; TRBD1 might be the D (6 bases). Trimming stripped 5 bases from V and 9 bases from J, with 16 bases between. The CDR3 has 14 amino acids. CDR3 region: CASSITGPHRELFF. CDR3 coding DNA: TGTGCCAGCAGTATTACAGGGCCCCACCGGGAGCTGTTTTTT.